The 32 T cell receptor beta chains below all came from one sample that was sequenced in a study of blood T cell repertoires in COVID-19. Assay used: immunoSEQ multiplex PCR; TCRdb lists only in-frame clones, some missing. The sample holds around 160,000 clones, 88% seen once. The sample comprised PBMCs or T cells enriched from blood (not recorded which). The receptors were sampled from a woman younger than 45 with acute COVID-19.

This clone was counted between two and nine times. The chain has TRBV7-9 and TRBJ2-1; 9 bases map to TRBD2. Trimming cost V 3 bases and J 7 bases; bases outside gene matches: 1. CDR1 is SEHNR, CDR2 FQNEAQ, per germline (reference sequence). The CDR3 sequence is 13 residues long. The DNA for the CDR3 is TGTGCCAGCAGCTTCGGACTAGCGAATGAGCAGTTCTTC. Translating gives CASSFGLANEQFF.

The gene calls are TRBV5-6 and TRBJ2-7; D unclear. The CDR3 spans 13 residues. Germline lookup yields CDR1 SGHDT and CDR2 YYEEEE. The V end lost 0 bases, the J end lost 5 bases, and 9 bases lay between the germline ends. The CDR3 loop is CASSLAGRNEQYF. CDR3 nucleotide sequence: TGTGCCAGCAGCTTGGCTGGGCGAAACGAGCAGTACTTC.

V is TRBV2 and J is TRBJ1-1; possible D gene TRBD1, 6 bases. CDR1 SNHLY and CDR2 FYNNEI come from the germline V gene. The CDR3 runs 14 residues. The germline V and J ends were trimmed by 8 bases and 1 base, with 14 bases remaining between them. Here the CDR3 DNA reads TGTGCCAGCGGCACAGGGTGGGCGAACACTGAAGCTTTCTTT. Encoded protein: CASGTGWANTEAFF.

This CDR3 reads CASSYSARSYNEQFF. The CDR3 coding sequence is TGTGCCAGCAGTTACTCAGCCCGCTCCTACAATGAGCAGTTCTTC. The chain links TRBV6-5 to TRBJ2-1, with D uncertain. The V gene lost 0 bases and the J gene lost 0 bases, with 6 bases spanning the gap. Germline V gives CDR1 MNHEY, CDR2 SVGAGI. The CDR3 totals 15 residues.

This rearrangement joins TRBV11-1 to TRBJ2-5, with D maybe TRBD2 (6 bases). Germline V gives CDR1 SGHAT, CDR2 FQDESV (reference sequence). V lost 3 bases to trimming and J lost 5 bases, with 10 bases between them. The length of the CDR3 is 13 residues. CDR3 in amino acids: CASSFGGVETQYF. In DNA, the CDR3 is TGTGCCAGCAGCTTTGGCGGGGTCGAGACCCAGTACTTC.

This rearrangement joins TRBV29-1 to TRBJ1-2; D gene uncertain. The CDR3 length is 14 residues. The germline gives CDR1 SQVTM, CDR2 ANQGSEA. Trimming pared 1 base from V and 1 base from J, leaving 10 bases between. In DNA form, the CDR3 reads TGCAGCGTTGAAGGAGGGCCCTATAACTATGGCTACACCTTC. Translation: CSVEGGPYNYGYTF. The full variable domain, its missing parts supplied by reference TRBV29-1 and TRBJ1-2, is SAVISQKPSRDICQRGTSLTIQCQVDSQVTMMFWYRQQPGQSLTLIATANQGSEATYESGFVIDKFPISRPNLTFSTLTVSNMSPEDSSIYLCSVEGGPYNYGYTFGSGTRLTVV.

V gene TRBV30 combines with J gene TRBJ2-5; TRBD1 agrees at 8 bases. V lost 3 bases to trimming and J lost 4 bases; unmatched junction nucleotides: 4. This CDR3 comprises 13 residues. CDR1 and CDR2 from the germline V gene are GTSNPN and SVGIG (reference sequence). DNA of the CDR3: TGTGCCTGGAGCGTCGGGACAGGAGAGACCCAGTACTTC. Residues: CAWSVGTGETQYF.

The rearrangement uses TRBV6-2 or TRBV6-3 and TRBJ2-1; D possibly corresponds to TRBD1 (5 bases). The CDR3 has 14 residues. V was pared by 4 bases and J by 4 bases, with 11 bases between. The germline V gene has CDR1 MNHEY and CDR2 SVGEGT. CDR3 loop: CASSFPTDYNEQFF. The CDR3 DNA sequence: TGTGCCAGCAGTTTCCCGACAGATTACAATGAGCAGTTCTTC.

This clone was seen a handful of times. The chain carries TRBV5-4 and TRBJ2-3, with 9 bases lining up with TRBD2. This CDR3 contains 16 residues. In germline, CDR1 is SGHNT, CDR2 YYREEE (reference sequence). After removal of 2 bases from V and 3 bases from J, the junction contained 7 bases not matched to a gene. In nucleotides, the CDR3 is TGTGCCAGCAGCTTCCGTACGGGACTAGCAACAGATACGCAGTATTTT. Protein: CASSFRTGLATDTQYF.

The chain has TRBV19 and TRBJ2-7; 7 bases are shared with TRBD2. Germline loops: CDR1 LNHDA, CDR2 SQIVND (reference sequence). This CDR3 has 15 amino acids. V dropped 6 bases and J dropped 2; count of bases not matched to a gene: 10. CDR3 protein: CASSPLGGNTYEQYF. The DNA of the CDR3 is TGTGCCAGTAGCCCGCTCGGGGGGAACACCTACGAGCAGTACTTC.

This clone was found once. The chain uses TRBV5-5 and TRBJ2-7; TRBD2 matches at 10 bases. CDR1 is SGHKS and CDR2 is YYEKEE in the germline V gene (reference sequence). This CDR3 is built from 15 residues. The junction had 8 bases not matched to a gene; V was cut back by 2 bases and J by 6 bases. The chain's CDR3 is CASSLTSSGRSEQYF. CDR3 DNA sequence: TGTGCCAGCAGCTTAACCTCTAGCGGGAGAAGCGAGCAGTACTTC.

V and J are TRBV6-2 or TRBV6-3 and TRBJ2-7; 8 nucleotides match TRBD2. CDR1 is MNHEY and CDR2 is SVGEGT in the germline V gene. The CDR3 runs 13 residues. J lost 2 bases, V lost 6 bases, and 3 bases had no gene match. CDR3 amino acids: CASSGGGTYEQYF. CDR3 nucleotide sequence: TGTGCCAGCAGCGGCGGGGGGACCTACGAGCAGTACTTC.

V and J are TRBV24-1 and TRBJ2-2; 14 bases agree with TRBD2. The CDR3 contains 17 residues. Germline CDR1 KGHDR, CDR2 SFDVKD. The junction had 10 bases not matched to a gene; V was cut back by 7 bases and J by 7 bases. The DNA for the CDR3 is TGTGCCACCAGCGGTCGGGGACTAGCGGGAGCGGACGGGGAGCTGTTTTTT. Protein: CATSGRGLAGADGELFF.

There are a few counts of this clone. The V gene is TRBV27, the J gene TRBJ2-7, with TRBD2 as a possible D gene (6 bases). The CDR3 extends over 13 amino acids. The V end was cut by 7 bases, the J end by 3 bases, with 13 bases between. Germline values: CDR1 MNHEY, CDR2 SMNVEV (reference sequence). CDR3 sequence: CASTLAGSYEQYF. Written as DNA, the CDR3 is TGTGCCAGCACACTCGCGGGGAGCTACGAGCAGTACTTC.

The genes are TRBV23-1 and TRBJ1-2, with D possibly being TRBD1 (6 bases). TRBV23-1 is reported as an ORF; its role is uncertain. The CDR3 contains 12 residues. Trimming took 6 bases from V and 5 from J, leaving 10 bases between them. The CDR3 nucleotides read TGCGCCAGCAGCTTCACAGGGTATGGCTACACCTTC. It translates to CASSFTGYGYTF.

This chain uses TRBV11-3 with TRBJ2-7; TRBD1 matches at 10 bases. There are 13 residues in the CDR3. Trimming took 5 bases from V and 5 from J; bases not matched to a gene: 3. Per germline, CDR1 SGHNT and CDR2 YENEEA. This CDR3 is CASSPGTGDEQYF. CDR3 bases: TGTGCCAGCAGCCCCGGGACAGGGGACGAGCAGTACTTC.

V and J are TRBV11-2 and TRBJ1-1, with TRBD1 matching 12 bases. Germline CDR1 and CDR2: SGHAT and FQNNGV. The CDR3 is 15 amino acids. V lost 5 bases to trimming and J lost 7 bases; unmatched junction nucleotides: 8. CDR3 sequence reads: CASSAWDRGLYEAFF. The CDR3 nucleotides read TGTGCCAGCAGCGCCTGGGACAGGGGGCTTTATGAAGCTTTCTTT.

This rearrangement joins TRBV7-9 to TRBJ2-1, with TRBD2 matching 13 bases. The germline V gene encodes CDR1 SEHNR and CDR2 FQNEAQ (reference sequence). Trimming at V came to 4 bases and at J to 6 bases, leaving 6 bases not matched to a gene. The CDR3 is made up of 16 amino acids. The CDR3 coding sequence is TGTGCCAGCAGCTACGGCCGACTAGCGGGAGGCAATGAGCAGTTCTTC. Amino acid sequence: CASSYGRLAGGNEQFF.

The chain's CDR3 is CASSPGQGGVYYGYTF. CDR3 in DNA: TGTGCCAGCAGCCCGGGACAGGGGGGTGTGTACTATGGCTACACCTTC. The chain joins TRBV9 to TRBJ1-2, with 11 bases that match TRBD1. Germline CDR1 SGDLS, CDR2 YYNGEE. The CDR3 sequence is 16 residues long. Trimming removed 4 bases from V and 3 bases from J; junction bases left unmatched: 8.

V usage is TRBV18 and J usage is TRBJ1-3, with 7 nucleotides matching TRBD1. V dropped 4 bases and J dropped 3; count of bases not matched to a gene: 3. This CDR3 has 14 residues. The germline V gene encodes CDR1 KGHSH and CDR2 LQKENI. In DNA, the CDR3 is TGTGCCAGCTCACTTGACAGGGTTGGAAACACCATATATTTT. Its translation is CASSLDRVGNTIYF.

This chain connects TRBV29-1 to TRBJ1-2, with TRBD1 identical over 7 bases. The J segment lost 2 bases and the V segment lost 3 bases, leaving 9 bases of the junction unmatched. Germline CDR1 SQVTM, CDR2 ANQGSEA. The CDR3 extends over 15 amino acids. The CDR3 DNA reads TGCAGCGTTGACGATGGACAGGCGTGGAACTATGGCTACACCTTC. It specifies CSVDDGQAWNYGYTF.

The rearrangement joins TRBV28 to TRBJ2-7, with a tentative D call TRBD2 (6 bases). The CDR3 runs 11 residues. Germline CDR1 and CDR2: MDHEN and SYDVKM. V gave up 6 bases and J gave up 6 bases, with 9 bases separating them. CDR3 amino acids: CASSPGGEQYF. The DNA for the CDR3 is TGTGCCAGCAGCCCCGGGGGCGAGCAGTACTTC.

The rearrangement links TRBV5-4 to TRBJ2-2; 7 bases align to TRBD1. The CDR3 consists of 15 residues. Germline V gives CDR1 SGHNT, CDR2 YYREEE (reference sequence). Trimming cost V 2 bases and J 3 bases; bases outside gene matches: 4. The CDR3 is CASSFSTGDTGELFF. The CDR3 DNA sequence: TGTGCCAGCAGCTTCTCTACAGGGGACACCGGGGAGCTGTTTTTT.

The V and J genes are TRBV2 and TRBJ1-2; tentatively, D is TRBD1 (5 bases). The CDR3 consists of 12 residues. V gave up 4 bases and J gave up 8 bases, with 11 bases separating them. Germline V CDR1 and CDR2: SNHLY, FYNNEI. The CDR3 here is CASSAGPGGYTF. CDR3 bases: TGTGCCAGCAGTGCAGGGCCGGGCGGCTACACCTTC.

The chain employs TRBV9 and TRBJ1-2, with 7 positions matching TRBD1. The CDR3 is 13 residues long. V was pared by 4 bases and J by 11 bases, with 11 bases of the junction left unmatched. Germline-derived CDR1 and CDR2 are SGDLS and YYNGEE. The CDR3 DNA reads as TGTGCCAGCAGCCGTGGACAGGACCTCGGGTACACCTTC. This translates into CASSRGQDLGYTF.

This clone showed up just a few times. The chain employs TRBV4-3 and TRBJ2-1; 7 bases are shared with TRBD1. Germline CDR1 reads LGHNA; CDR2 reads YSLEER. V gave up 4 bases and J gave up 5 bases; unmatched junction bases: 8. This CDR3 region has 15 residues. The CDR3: CASSRRSGTDNEQFF. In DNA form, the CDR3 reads TGCGCCAGCAGCCGGCGATCCGGGACAGACAATGAGCAGTTCTTC.

The CDR3 DNA follows: TGTGCCAGCACCCTAAGAGGGATCGAGCAGTTCTTC. Its translation is CASTLRGIEQFF. The chain carries TRBV25-1 and TRBJ2-1; TRBD2 might be the D (5 bases). The V end was cut by 7 bases, the J end by 10 bases, with 14 bases between. Germline values: CDR1 MGHDK, CDR2 SYGVNS. The CDR3 has 12 residues.

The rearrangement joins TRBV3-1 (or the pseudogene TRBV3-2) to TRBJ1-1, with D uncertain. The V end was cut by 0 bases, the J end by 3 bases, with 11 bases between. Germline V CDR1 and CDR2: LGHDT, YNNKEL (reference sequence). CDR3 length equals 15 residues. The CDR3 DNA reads TGTGCCAGCAGCCAAGATATGCCGACTTACACTGAAGCTTTCTTT. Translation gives CASSQDMPTYTEAFF.

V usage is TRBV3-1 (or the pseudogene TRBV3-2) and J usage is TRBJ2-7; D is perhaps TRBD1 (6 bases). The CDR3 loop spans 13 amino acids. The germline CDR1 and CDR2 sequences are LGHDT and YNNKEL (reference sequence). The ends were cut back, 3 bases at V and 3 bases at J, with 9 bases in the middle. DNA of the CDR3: TGTGCCAGCAGCCAGAGGACAGTCTACGAGCAGTACTTC. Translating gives CASSQRTVYEQYF.

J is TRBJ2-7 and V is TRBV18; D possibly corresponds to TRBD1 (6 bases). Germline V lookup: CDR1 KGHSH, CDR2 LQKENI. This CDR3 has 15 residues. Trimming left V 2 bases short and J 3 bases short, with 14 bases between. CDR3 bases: TGTGCCAGCTCACCAATACCGGGACAAGACTACGAGCAGTACTTC. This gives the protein CASSPIPGQDYEQYF.

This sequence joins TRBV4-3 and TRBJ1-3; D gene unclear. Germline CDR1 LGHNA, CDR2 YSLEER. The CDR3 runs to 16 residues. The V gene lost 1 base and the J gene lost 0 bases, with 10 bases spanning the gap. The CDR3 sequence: CASSQVWTSSGNTIYF. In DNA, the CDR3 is TGCGCCAGCAGCCAAGTTTGGACTAGCTCTGGAAACACCATATATTTT.

The CDR3 DNA reads TGTGCCAGCAGCGCCGTACAGAGCATGAACACTGAAGCTTTCTTT. It encodes CASSAVQSMNTEAFF. The V and J genes are TRBV9 and TRBJ1-1; no reliable D call. This CDR3 region has 15 residues. Trimming shortened V by 3 bases and J by 0 bases, and 12 bases separated the two germline ends. Germline lookup yields CDR1 SGDLS and CDR2 YYNGEE.